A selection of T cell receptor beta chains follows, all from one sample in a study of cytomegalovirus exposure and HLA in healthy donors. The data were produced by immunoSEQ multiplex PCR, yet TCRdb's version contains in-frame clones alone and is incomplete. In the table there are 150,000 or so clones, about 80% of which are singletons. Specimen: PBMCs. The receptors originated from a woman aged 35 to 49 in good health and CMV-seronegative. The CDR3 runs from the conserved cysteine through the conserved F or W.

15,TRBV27,CASTYRVSYNSPLHF
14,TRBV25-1,CASSVPATNEKLFF
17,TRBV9,CASSPTGEQLWYNEQFF
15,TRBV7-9,CASRQGPYSGNTIYF
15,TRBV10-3,CAIRYRDRAYTEAFF
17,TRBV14,CASSQLAGTGATDTQYF
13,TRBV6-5,CASSYGRSTEAFF
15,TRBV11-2,CASSSIRTVNYGYTF
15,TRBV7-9,CASSAYRDSTYEQYF
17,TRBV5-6,CASSVRLAGRDYNEQFF
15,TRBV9,CASSAFSSGGYEQYF
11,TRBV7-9,CSSSSAYEQYF
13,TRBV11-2,CASSSQALYEQYF
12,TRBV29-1,CSVEGPGYEQYF
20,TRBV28,CASSSYGGLIAGRSYNEQFF
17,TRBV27,CASSLARGRLQDYEQYF
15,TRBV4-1,CASSHLKGANTEAFF
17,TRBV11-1,CASSLGRRGGSRTEAFF
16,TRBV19,CASGFPGGVGANVLTF
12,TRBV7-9,CASSADLGAQFF
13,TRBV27,CASSHRGSHGYTF
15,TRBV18,CASSSGTSGGNEQFF
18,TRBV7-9,CASSLEWGQALSSYEQYF